One sample yielded the 21 T cell receptor beta chains listed below, sequenced in a study of radiotherapy plus CTLA-4 blockade in lung cancer (dated by TCRdb to between 2018 and 2020). The protocol used for the library was the immunoSEQ multiplex PCR assay. TCRdb took this table from immuneACCESS and kept in-frame rearrangements with V and J called. Such tables lack part of the clones; where checked against another copy, unresolved V genes explain under half of the gap, and the rest is unexplained. The sample table shows 50,000 to 65,000 clones, and 77% are seen once. Clones ranked in the top ten supply roughly 4% of the sample. Sequencing used peripheral blood, obtained from a patient treated with radiotherapy plus ipilimumab. Every receptor here comes from a human donor with non-small cell lung cancer who had a partial response to radiotherapy plus ipilimumab.

CDR3 in amino acids: CASSRQRASQETQYF. CDR3 nucleotide sequence: TGTGCCAGCAGCCGGCAGCGGGCCTCCCAAGAGACCCAGTACTTC. V usage is TRBV11-2 and J usage is TRBJ2-5; possibly TRBD2 for D (6 bases). Germline lookup yields CDR1 SGHAT and CDR2 FQNNGV. CDR3 length equals 15 residues. Trimming stripped 5 bases from V and 1 base from J, with 14 bases between.

A few counts support this clone. This CDR3 is CASARGGDYEQYF. CDR3 coding DNA: TGTGCCAGCGCCCGGGGTGGGGACTACGAGCAGTACTTC. The gene calls are TRBV9 and TRBJ2-7, with D perhaps TRBD2 (5 bases). The CDR3 has 13 residues. V lost 7 bases and J 3 bases, leaving 14 bases between the germline ends. Germline CDR1 is SGDLS and CDR2 is YYNGEE.

The V and J genes are TRBV5-6 and TRBJ1-6, with D tentatively TRBD1 (6 bases). V gave up 4 bases and J gave up 5 bases, with 19 bases separating them. Germline V CDR1 and CDR2: SGHDT, YYEEEE. This CDR3 spans 17 amino acids. As DNA, the CDR3 is TGTGCCAGCAGCCGACTCCTTGGGGGCGCCGATAATTCACCCCTCCACTTT. It codes for CASSRLLGGADNSPLHF.

V and J are TRBV11-3 and TRBJ2-1; 12 bases match TRBD2. CDR1 SGHNT and CDR2 YENEEA come from the germline V gene. The CDR3 has 19 residues. V lost 5 bases, J lost 0 bases, and 11 bases stayed unmatched. CDR3 coding DNA: TGTGCCAGCAGCCCTCCGACTAGCGGGGGCCTTAGCTCCTACAATGAGCAGTTCTTC. Translation gives CASSPPTSGGLSSYNEQFF.

This chain uses TRBV2 with TRBJ2-5; D is possibly TRBD1 (6 bases). The DNA end is a closer match to TRBJ2-7, so the J assignment may be wrong. Looked up from germline, CDR1 is SNHLY and CDR2 is FYNNEI. CDR3 length: 14 residues. DNA of the CDR3: TGTGCCAGCAGCGCGGACAGAGCCTCCTACGAGCAGTACTTC. It codes for CASSADRASYEQYF.

The rearrangement links TRBV6-6 to TRBJ2-2; 9 nucleotides line up with TRBD1. Germline V gene data show CDR1 as MNHNY and CDR2 as SVGAGI (reference sequence). The length of the CDR3 is 15 residues. The trim removed 6 bases at V and 4 bases at J, leaving 6 bases unmatched. The CDR3 DNA follows: TGTGCCAGCAGAGTACAGGGGGCGGGCACCGGGGAGCTGTTTTTT. Translated, it gives CASRVQGAGTGELFF.

The V call is TRBV11-3, the J call TRBJ2-5, with D possibly matching TRBD2 (5 bases). This CDR3 contains 15 residues. Germline CDR1 SGHNT, CDR2 YENEEA. V dropped 1 base and J dropped 1 base, with 10 bases sitting between them. The DNA of the CDR3 is TGTGCCAGCAGCTTAGCCGTCGCGGGCCAAGAGACCCAGTACTTC. Protein: CASSLAVAGQETQYF.

The chain has TRBV6-1 and TRBJ1-5, with 8 bases matching TRBD1. The CDR3 sequence is 15 residues long. V shed 4 bases, J shed 5 bases, and the junction held 7 bases outside the gene matches. Germline V gene lookup returns CDR1 MNHNS and CDR2 SASEGT. CDR3 nucleotide sequence: TGTGCCAGCAGTGGCGGACCAGGGGGCGATCAGCCCCAGCATTTT. Residues: CASSGGPGGDQPQHF.

V is TRBV11-2 and J is TRBJ1-1; perhaps TRBD1 as D (5 bases). The CDR3 is made up of 13 amino acids. Germline CDR1 and CDR2: SGHAT and FQNNGV. The V gene lost 1 base and the J gene lost 4 bases, with 7 bases spanning the gap. The CDR3 is CASSLGTGTEAFF. The CDR3 coding sequence is TGTGCCAGCAGCTTAGGTACAGGCACTGAAGCTTTCTTT.

This rearrangement joins TRBV5-4 to TRBJ2-5, with D possibly TRBD2 on 7 matching bases. With 2 bases removed from V and 3 bases from J, the gap between germline ends came to 14 bases. The CDR3 consists of 15 residues. The germline V gene has CDR1 SGHNT and CDR2 YYREEE (reference sequence). For the CDR3, the DNA is TGTGCCAGCAGCTTCGGGGGGCTCTCAGAAGAGACCCAGTACTTC. Residues: CASSFGGLSEETQYF.

The chain couples TRBV21-1 to TRBJ1-2; TRBD1 is the table's D call and was not checked against the DNA. TRBV21-1 is marked as a pseudogene. CDR3 size: 16 residues. CDR3 sequence (DNA): TGTGCCAGCAGCAGTCCCGGGACAGGGGTGGTAGGTGGCTACACCTTC. Its protein is CASSSPGTGVVGGYTF.

This clone was detected a few times. The chain uses TRBV19 and TRBJ1-4, with 8 positions matching TRBD1. There are 16 residues in the CDR3. Germline CDR1 is LNHDA and CDR2 is SQIVND (reference sequence). With V trimmed by 5 bases and J by 3 bases, 8 bases remained unmatched. The CDR3 region has the DNA TGTGCCAGTAGTCGGCAGGGGGCTCAATCTAATGAAAAACTGTTTTTT. The encoded protein is CASSRQGAQSNEKLFF.

The chain uses TRBV5-1 and TRBJ2-1; TRBD2 matches at 14 bases. V shed 4 bases, J shed 6 bases, and the junction held 6 bases outside the gene matches. This CDR3 region has 16 residues. Germline assignment: CDR1 SGHRS and CDR2 YFSETQ. The CDR3 loop reads CASSPRGTSGGNEQFF. CDR3 nucleotide sequence: TGCGCCAGCAGCCCCCGTGGGACTAGCGGGGGCAATGAGCAGTTCTTC.

The rearrangement joins TRBV6-1 to TRBJ2-3, with TRBD2 matching 9 bases. The CDR3 length is 17 residues. J was trimmed by 0 bases and V by 2 bases; bases with no gene match: 6. Germline V gene sequence: CDR1 MNHNS, CDR2 SASEGT. CDR3 sequence: CASSELGTSSSTDTQYF. CDR3 DNA: TGTGCCAGCAGTGAACTCGGGACTAGCTCTAGCACAGATACGCAGTATTTT.

The chain uses TRBV9 and TRBJ2-1; the D gene is possibly TRBD2 (6 bases). Trimming cost V 0 bases and J 0 bases, with 16 bases left between them. The CDR3 extends over 18 amino acids. CDR1 is SGDLS and CDR2 is YYNGEE in the germline V gene. The CDR3 sequence is CASSVGGEAASSYNEQFF. The CDR3 DNA reads as TGTGCCAGCAGCGTAGGAGGGGAGGCAGCGAGCTCCTACAATGAGCAGTTCTTC.

V is TRBV5-1 and J is TRBJ2-7; a weak D match, TRBD2 (6 bases). The CDR3 covers 15 residues. The V end lost 2 bases, the J end lost 0 bases, and 12 bases lay between the germline ends. Germline lookup yields CDR1 SGHRS and CDR2 YFSETQ. CDR3 nucleotide sequence: TGCGCCAGCAGCTTCGAACCGGGAGCCTCCTACGAGCAGTACTTC. Translated: CASSFEPGASYEQYF.

In this sample, this clone turned up a few times. The chain uses TRBV6-6 and TRBJ2-7; a weak D match, TRBD1 (5 bases). CDR1 and CDR2 (germline): MNHNY, SVGAGI (reference sequence). The V gene lost 0 bases and the J gene lost 6 bases, with 9 bases spanning the gap. The CDR3 runs to 13 residues. CDR3 loop: CASSYSQGPEQYF. DNA of the CDR3: TGTGCCAGCAGTTACTCCCAGGGTCCCGAGCAGTACTTC.

The chain uses TRBV11-2 and TRBJ2-3; possible D gene TRBD1, 5 bases. Germline CDR1 is SGHAT and CDR2 is FQNNGV. Deletions cut 3 bases from V and 0 bases from J, with 19 bases between. CDR3 size: 18 residues. The CDR3 DNA sequence: TGTGCCAGCAGCTTTGGATTGGGGTCTTCAGGGAGCACAGATACGCAGTATTTT. Its protein is CASSFGLGSSGSTDTQYF.

CDR3 sequence (DNA): TGTGCCAGCAGTCGGGGAGTCCGATATGGGGGCTACACCTTC. This sequence encodes CASSRGVRYGGYTF. V and J are TRBV6-5 and TRBJ1-2; D is ambiguous. This CDR3 is 14 amino acids long. Germline lookup yields CDR1 MNHEY and CDR2 SVGAGI. V was pared by 5 bases and J by 8 bases, with 18 bases between.

On this clone itself: At the DNA level, this CDR3 is encoded by other sequences in the same sample as well. The rearrangement links TRBV11-2 to TRBJ2-2; D is undetermined. Germline CDR1 and CDR2: SGHAT and FQNNGV. V lost 2 bases, J lost 4 bases, and 5 bases lay in between. This CDR3 is 13 amino acids long. CDR3 residues: CASSLSGTGELFF. DNA of the CDR3: TGTGCCAGCAGCTTATCGGGCACCGGGGAGCTGTTTTTT.

In this sample, this clone turned up a few times. The V call is TRBV25-1, the J call TRBJ1-1, with D uncertain. The CDR3 sequence is 15 residues long. The germline CDR1 and CDR2 sequences are MGHDK and SYGVNS. Deletions cut 0 bases from V and 0 bases from J, with 8 bases between. The chain's CDR3 is CASSEYGSMNTEAFF. In nucleotides, the CDR3 is TGTGCCAGCAGTGAATATGGCTCAATGAACACTGAAGCTTTCTTT.